These 31 T cell receptor beta chains came from one sample sequenced in a study of cytomegalovirus exposure and HLA in healthy donors. Both 60 Vbeta primers and 13 Jbeta primers went into the PCR. Assay used: immunoSEQ multiplex PCR; TCRdb lists only in-frame clones, some missing. The sample carries about 38,000 clones, roughly 89% recorded once. The sequenced sample consisted of PBMCs. The receptors come from a woman aged 40 to 50 in good health and CMV-seropositive.

The chain carries TRBV5-1 and TRBJ1-2; D might be TRBD1 (6 bases). The CDR3 spans 14 residues. Germline V gives CDR1 SGHRS, CDR2 YFSETQ. Trimming took off 4 bases at V and 2 bases at J, with 12 bases between the two ends. The CDR3: CASSRDGQNYGYTF. CDR3 nucleotides: TGCGCCAGCAGCCGTGATGGACAGAACTATGGCTACACCTTC.

This rearrangement joins TRBV7-2 to TRBJ2-2, with D uncertain. Germline V gene lookup returns CDR1 SGHTA and CDR2 FQGNSA. V lost 6 bases and J lost 3, with 11 bases in between. The CDR3 has 14 amino acids. In nucleotides, the CDR3 is TGTGCCAGCAGATCAAGCTACTACACCGGGGAGCTGTTTTTT. It translates to CASRSSYYTGELFF.

The chain has TRBV7-3 and TRBJ2-3; perhaps TRBD1 as D (6 bases). CDR3 length equals 13 residues. Germline values: CDR1 SGHTA, CDR2 FQGTGA. Trimming removed 6 bases from V and 5 bases from J, with 12 bases in between. The CDR3 DNA follows: TGTGCCAGCAGTAAGGACAGAATAGATACGCAGTATTTT. Amino acids: CASSKDRIDTQYF.

The rearrangement links TRBV14 to TRBJ2-7; 11 bases agree with TRBD1. Unmatched junction bases numbered 3, after V lost 5 bases and J lost 0 bases. The germline V gene has CDR1 SGHDN and CDR2 FVKESK. This CDR3 contains 15 residues. The CDR3 is CASSTGTGGSYEQYF. The CDR3 region has the DNA TGTGCCAGCAGCACCGGGACAGGGGGCTCCTACGAGCAGTACTTC.

V usage is TRBV5-6 and J usage is TRBJ2-3; tentative D call: TRBD2 (5 bases). The V and J ends lost 4 bases and 3 bases respectively, with 15 bases between them. The CDR3 is 15 residues long. CDR1 is SGHDT, CDR2 YYEEEE, per germline. In nucleotides, the CDR3 is TGTGCCAGCAGCGGAGGCCGGGATTTGACAGATACGCAGTATTTT. As protein: CASSGGRDLTDTQYF.

The V and J genes are TRBV5-1 and TRBJ1-4; TRBD1 might be the D (6 bases). V gave up 0 bases and J gave up 8 bases, with 11 bases separating them. CDR1 SGHRS and CDR2 YFSETQ come from the germline V gene. The CDR3 contains 14 residues. This CDR3 reads CASSLDRAEEKLFF. CDR3 nucleotide sequence: TGCGCCAGCAGCTTGGACAGGGCAGAAGAAAAACTGTTTTTT.

The rearrangement joins TRBV10-2 to TRBJ2-3; TRBD2 matches at 13 bases. CDR3 size: 17 residues. The trim removed 3 bases at V and 3 bases at J, leaving 6 bases unmatched. Germline CDR1 WSHSY, CDR2 SAAADI. This chain's CDR3 is CASSETSGGAVTDTQYF. Written as DNA, the CDR3 is TGCGCCAGCAGTGAAACTAGCGGGGGGGCCGTTACAGATACGCAGTATTTT.

V gene TRBV5-4 combines with J gene TRBJ2-7; TRBD1 agrees at 8 bases. After removal of 0 bases from V and 2 bases from J, the junction contained 4 bases not matched to a gene. The length of the CDR3 is 15 residues. CDR1 SGHNT and CDR2 YYREEE come from the germline V gene (reference sequence). The chain's CDR3 is CASSLALTGAYEQYF. For the CDR3, the DNA is TGTGCCAGCAGCTTGGCCCTGACAGGGGCCTACGAGCAGTACTTC.

This sequence joins TRBV5-4 and TRBJ2-3; perhaps TRBD2 as D (5 bases). Germline V gives CDR1 SGHNT, CDR2 YYREEE (reference sequence). The V gene lost 2 bases and the J gene lost 4 bases, with 8 bases spanning the gap. This CDR3 contains 13 residues. CDR3 protein: CASSFSGADTQYF. CDR3 sequence (DNA): TGTGCCAGCAGCTTTTCCGGGGCAGATACGCAGTATTTT.

About this clone itself: Germline and junction disagree at one end, which may indicate a read error. Distinct nucleotide sequences in the sample also encode this CDR3. The rearrangement uses TRBV19 and TRBJ2-2; TRBD1 agrees at 9 bases. Germline loops: CDR1 LNHDA, CDR2 SQIVND (reference sequence). This CDR3 contains 13 residues. CDR3 nucleotides: TGTGCCAGTAGCGGACAGGGGACCGGGGAGCTGTTCTTT. It encodes CASSGQGTGELFF.

The chain combines TRBV7-2 with TRBJ1-6; D unclear. This CDR3 comprises 14 residues. The germline V gene encodes CDR1 SGHTA and CDR2 FQGNSA. The germline V and J ends were trimmed by 2 bases and 7 bases, with 9 bases remaining between them. In DNA, the CDR3 is TGTGCCAGCAGCTTAAGGTACAGCAATTCACCCCTCCACTTT. Translating gives CASSLRYSNSPLHF.

The rearrangement joins TRBV9 to TRBJ1-6, with D tentatively TRBD1 (5 bases). Per the germline V gene, CDR1 is SGDLS and CDR2 is YYNGEE. V was shortened by 2 bases and J by 6 bases, with 6 bases between the two germline ends. The CDR3 has 13 amino acids. The CDR3 DNA is TGTGCCAGCAGCGTTCAGGGTAATTCACCCCTCCACTTT. Encoded protein: CASSVQGNSPLHF.

This clone was counted between two and nine times. The rearrangement uses TRBV9 and TRBJ2-5, with 7 bases fitting TRBD2. V lost 0 bases, J lost 6 bases, and 20 bases stayed unmatched. Germline V lookup: CDR1 SGDLS, CDR2 YYNGEE. The CDR3 is 19 amino acids. The CDR3 DNA is TGTGCCAGCAGCGTAGCTTCCGGGGAGGGAATCGGTGGAATGAAGACCCAGTACTTC. It yields the protein CASSVASGEGIGGMKTQYF. Using reference TRBV9 and TRBJ2-5 for the parts outside the CDR3, the full variable domain is DSGVTQTPKHLITATGQRVTLRCSPRSGDLSVYWYQQSLDQGLQFLIQYYNGEERAKGNILERFSAQQFPDLHSELNLSSLELGDSALYFCASSVASGEGIGGMKTQYFGPGTRLLVL.

The chain employs TRBV5-6 and TRBJ2-3; 8 positions agree with TRBD2. This CDR3 comprises 15 residues. The V gene's germline CDR1 is SGHDT and CDR2 YYEEEE. V shed 0 bases and J 1 base; nucleotides not matched to a gene: 1. The CDR3 is CASSLGRGGTDTQYF. The CDR3, as DNA: TGTGCCAGCAGCTTGGGGCGGGGGGGCACAGATACGCAGTATTTT.

The chain is built from TRBV7-2 and TRBJ2-5; D not resolved. The J call is in doubt because the DNA end fits TRBJ2-7 better. In germline, CDR1 is SGHTA, CDR2 FQGNSA. This CDR3 has 14 amino acids. The CDR3 is CASSSWASLGEQYF. In nucleotides, the CDR3 is TGTGCCAGCAGCTCGTGGGCCTCCCTGGGCGAGCAGTACTTC.

This rearrangement joins TRBV6-1 to TRBJ1-2; 7 nucleotides match TRBD1. With 3 bases clipped from V and 3 bases from J, the junction kept 10 bases outside the gene matches. Germline values: CDR1 MNHNS, CDR2 SASEGT. The length of the CDR3 is 16 residues. The DNA of the CDR3 is TGTGCCAGCAGTGACCTTCTAGGGGGCGCATACTATGGCTACACCTTC. Translation gives CASSDLLGGAYYGYTF.

The V call is TRBV4-3, the J call TRBJ1-3; D is ambiguous. The CDR3 consists of 13 residues. Trimming cost V 5 bases and J 0 bases, with 5 bases left between them. Germline CDR1 is LGHNA and CDR2 is YSLEER. CDR3 protein: CASSWSSGNTIYF. The CDR3, as DNA: TGCGCCAGCAGCTGGAGCTCTGGAAACACCATATATTTT.

This clone has only one observation. This chain joins TRBV2 and TRBJ2-2; possible D gene TRBD1, 6 bases. CDR3 length: 13 residues. Germline CDR1 SNHLY, CDR2 FYNNEI. V was cut by 3 bases and J by 9 bases, with 11 bases left in between. For the CDR3, the DNA is TGTGCCAGCAGTGACGAGGGGGACCGGGAGCTGTTTTTT. Its translation: CASSDEGDRELFF.

The chain couples TRBV7-8 to TRBJ1-1; possibly TRBD1 for D (6 bases). Trimming pared 5 bases from V and 2 bases from J, leaving 18 bases between. Germline V gene lookup returns CDR1 SGHVS and CDR2 FQNEAQ. This CDR3 spans 16 amino acids. Here the CDR3 reads CASSGGAGASNTEAFF. The CDR3 DNA follows: TGTGCCAGCAGCGGGGGGGCTGGGGCCAGCAACACTGAAGCTTTCTTT.

The chain employs TRBV19 and TRBJ1-5; 12 bases fit TRBD1. This CDR3 contains 16 residues. Germline assignment: CDR1 LNHDA and CDR2 SQIVND (reference sequence). Unmatched junction bases numbered 3, after V lost 5 bases and J lost 1 base. The CDR3 reads CASSLGTGGSNQPQHF. CDR3 nucleotides: TGTGCCAGTAGTCTCGGGACAGGGGGCAGCAATCAGCCCCAGCATTTT.

The chain is built from TRBV7-9 and TRBJ2-1, with a tentative D call TRBD2 (7 bases). Germline CDR1 reads SEHNR; CDR2 reads FQNEAQ (reference sequence). Trimming took 5 bases from V and 0 from J, leaving 11 bases between them. The CDR3 is 15 amino acids. CDR3 in amino acids: CASSRGGNSYNEQFF. The CDR3 nucleotides are TGTGCCAGCAGCCGCGGGGGCAACTCCTACAATGAGCAGTTCTTC.

This chain links TRBV30 with TRBJ2-1; D is unresolved. This CDR3 has 12 residues. V lost 3 bases to trimming and J lost 8 bases, with 11 bases between them. Germline CDR1 and CDR2: GTSNPN and SVGIG (reference sequence). In DNA form, the CDR3 reads TGTGCCTGGAGCCCCCTAGAGTATGAGCAGTTCTTC. Its protein product is CAWSPLEYEQFF. Complete variable domain (other parts from reference TRBV30 and TRBJ2-1): SQTIHQWPATLVQPVGSPLSLECTVEGTSNPNLYWYRQAAGRGLQLLFYSVGIGQISSEVPQNLSASRPQDRQFILSSKKLLLSDSGFYLCAWSPLEYEQFFGPGTRLTVL.

This chain joins TRBV11-2 and TRBJ1-2, with D possibly being TRBD1 (6 bases). Germline assignment: CDR1 SGHAT and CDR2 FQNNGV. V lost 11 bases and J 4 bases, leaving 14 bases between the germline ends. The CDR3 covers 12 residues. The DNA for the CDR3 is TGTGCCGAACAGGGCCCCAGCTATGGCTACACCTTC. Translation: CAEQGPSYGYTF.

The sample holds one count of this clone. This chain connects TRBV6-5 to TRBJ2-5; D remains unclear. CDR1 and CDR2 from the germline V gene are MNHEY and SVGAGI. The V and J ends lost 0 bases and 4 bases respectively, with 6 bases between them. The CDR3 sequence is 13 residues long. The CDR3 sequence: CASSYSELETQYF. In DNA, the CDR3 is TGTGCCAGCAGTTACTCTGAGTTAGAGACCCAGTACTTC.

V is TRBV9 and J is TRBJ2-7; D call uncertain. This CDR3 is 15 amino acids long. Germline CDR1 reads SGDLS; CDR2 reads YYNGEE. V was shortened by 0 bases and J by 2 bases, with 12 bases between the two germline ends. CDR3 nucleotide sequence: TGTGCCAGCAGCGTAGATCCGGGTTCAACCTACGAGCAGTACTTC. Amino acids: CASSVDPGSTYEQYF.

This rearrangement joins TRBV5-4 to TRBJ2-6, with D unclear. V dropped 5 bases and J dropped 4 bases, with 16 bases sitting between them. CDR1 and CDR2 from the germline V gene are SGHNT and YYREEE (reference sequence). CDR3 length: 16 amino acids. The CDR3 loop reads CASRGTPATGANVLTF. CDR3 nucleotide sequence: TGTGCCAGCAGGGGCACCCCCGCGACGGGGGCCAACGTCCTGACTTTC.

This chain uses TRBV7-9 with TRBJ2-3, with 7 bases identical to TRBD2. The CDR3 is 13 residues long. Germline CDR1 is SEHNR and CDR2 is FQNEAQ (reference sequence). After removal of 0 bases from V and 6 bases from J, the junction contained 0 bases not matched to a gene. For the CDR3, the DNA is TGTGCCAGCAGCTTAGCGGGGGGGGATACGCAGTATTTT. It specifies CASSLAGGDTQYF.

The rearrangement joins TRBV4-1 to TRBJ2-7; D uncertain. V was cut by 4 bases and J by 0 bases, with 4 bases left in between. Germline V lookup: CDR1 MGHRA, CDR2 YSYEKL. The CDR3 extends over 12 amino acids. CDR3 loop: CASSLSSYEQYF. In nucleotides, the CDR3 is TGCGCCAGCAGCCTTAGCTCCTACGAGCAGTACTTC.

V and J are TRBV7-9 and TRBJ1-6; D unresolved. The germline CDR1 and CDR2 sequences are SEHNR and FQNEAQ (reference sequence). This CDR3 is built from 14 residues. Trimming cost V 5 bases and J 10 bases, with 15 bases left between them. This CDR3 reads CASSPGIPGSPLHF. CDR3 DNA sequence: TGTGCCAGCAGCCCCGGGATCCCCGGGTCACCCCTCCACTTT.

V usage is TRBV2 and J usage is TRBJ2-1; 10 nucleotides line up with TRBD1. Germline V gives CDR1 SNHLY, CDR2 FYNNEI. J gave up 9 bases and V 6 bases, and 5 bases lay outside the gene matches. The CDR3 contains 13 residues. Here the CDR3 DNA reads TGTGCCAGCAGCCCGGGACAGGGGAGTGAGCAGTTCTTC. Amino acid sequence: CASSPGQGSEQFF.

This clone is a singleton in its sample. This rearrangement joins TRBV5-6 to TRBJ2-7; TRBD1 agrees at 7 bases. This CDR3 has 13 amino acids. Germline trimming cut 1 base from V and 2 bases from J; bases unmatched to any gene: 0. Per the germline V gene, CDR1 is SGHDT and CDR2 is YYEEEE. This CDR3 reads CASSLRGPYEQYF. In DNA, the CDR3 is TGTGCCAGCAGCTTGAGGGGGCCCTACGAGCAGTACTTC.